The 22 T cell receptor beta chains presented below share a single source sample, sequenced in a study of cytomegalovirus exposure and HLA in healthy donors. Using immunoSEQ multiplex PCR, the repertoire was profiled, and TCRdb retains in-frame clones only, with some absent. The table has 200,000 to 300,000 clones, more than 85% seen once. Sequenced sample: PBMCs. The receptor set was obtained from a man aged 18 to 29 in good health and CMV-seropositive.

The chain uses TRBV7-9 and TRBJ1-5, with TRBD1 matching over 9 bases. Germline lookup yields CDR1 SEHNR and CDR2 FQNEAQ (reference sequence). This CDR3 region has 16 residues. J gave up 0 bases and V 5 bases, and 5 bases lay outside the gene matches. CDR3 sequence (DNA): TGTGCCAGCAGCCCGGGGACAGGGTATAGCAATCAGCCCCAGCATTTT. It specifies CASSPGTGYSNQPQHF.

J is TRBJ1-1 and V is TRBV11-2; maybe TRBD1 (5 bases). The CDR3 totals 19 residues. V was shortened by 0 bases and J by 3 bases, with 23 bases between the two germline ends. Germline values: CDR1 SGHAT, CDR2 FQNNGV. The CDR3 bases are TGTGCCAGCAGCTTAGATGGTCAGGGAATTGAGGGAAAGTACACTGAAGCTTTCTTT. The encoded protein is CASSLDGQGIEGKYTEAFF.

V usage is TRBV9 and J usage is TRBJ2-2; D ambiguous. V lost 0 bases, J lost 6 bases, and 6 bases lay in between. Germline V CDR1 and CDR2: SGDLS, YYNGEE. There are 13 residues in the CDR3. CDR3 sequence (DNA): TGTGCCAGCAGCGTAGTCACAGCCGGGGAGCTGTTTTTT. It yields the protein CASSVVTAGELFF.

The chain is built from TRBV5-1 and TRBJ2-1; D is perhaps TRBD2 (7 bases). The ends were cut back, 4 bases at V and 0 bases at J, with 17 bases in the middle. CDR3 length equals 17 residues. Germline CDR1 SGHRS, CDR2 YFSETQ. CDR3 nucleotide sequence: TGCGCCAGCAGCGGGGGGGCTAGCGGAAGCTCCTACAATGAGCAGTTCTTC. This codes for CASSGGASGSSYNEQFF.

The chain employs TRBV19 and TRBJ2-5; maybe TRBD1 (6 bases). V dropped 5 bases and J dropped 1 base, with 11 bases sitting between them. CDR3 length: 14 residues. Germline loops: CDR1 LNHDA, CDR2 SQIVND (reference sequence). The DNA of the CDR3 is TGTGCCAGTAGTCCACAGGGCCTCCAAGAGACCCAGTACTTC. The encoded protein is CASSPQGLQETQYF.

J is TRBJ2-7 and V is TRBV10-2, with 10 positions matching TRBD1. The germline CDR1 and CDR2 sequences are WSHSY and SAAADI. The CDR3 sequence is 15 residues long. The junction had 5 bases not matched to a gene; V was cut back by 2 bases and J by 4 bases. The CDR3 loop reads CASSEPGTGVYEQYF. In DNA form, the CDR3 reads TGCGCCAGCAGTGAGCCCGGGACAGGGGTTTACGAGCAGTACTTC.

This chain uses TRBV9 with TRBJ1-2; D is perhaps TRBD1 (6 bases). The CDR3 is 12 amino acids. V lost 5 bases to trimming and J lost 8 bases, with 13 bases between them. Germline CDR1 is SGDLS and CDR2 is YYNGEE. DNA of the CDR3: TGTGCCAGCAGTGCAGGGGCGAGGGGCTACACCTTC. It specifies CASSAGARGYTF.

In DNA form, the CDR3 reads TGTGCCAGCAGCGCAGATTTTTACCGGAATGAGCAGTTCTTC. This sequence encodes CASSADFYRNEQFF. The genes are TRBV6-4 and TRBJ2-1; D gene uncertain. This CDR3 has 14 amino acids. Germline assignment: CDR1 MRHNA and CDR2 SNTAGT. Trimming pared 6 bases from V and 7 bases from J, leaving 16 bases between.

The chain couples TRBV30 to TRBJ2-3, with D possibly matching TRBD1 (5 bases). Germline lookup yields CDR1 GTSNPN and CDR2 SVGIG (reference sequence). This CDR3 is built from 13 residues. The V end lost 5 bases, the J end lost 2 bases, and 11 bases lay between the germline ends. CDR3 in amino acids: CAWETAFTDTQYF. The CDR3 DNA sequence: TGTGCCTGGGAGACAGCGTTCACAGATACGCAGTATTTT.

CDR3 coding DNA: TGTGCCAGCCGGGAGACGGGGGGGAACACTGAAGCTTTCTTT. Translating gives CASRETGGNTEAFF. The rearrangement uses TRBV27 and TRBJ1-1, with TRBD1 as a possible D gene (5 bases). The length of the CDR3 is 14 residues. V gave up 8 bases and J gave up 1 base, with 14 bases separating them. Germline V lookup: CDR1 MNHEY, CDR2 SMNVEV (reference sequence).

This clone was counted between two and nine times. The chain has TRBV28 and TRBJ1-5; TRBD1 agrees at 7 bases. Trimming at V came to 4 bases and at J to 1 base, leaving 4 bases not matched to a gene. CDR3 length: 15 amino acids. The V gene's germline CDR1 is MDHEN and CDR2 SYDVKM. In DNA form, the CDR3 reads TGTGCCAGCAGTTACGGACAGGCAAGCAATCAGCCCCAGCATTTT. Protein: CASSYGQASNQPQHF.

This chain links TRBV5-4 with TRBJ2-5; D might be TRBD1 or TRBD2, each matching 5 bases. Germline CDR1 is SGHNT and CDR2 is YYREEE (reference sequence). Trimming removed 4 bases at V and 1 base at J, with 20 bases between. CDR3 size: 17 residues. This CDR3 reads CASSTVGAGGRQETQYF. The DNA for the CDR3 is TGTGCCAGCAGCACGGTAGGGGCTGGGGGACGCCAAGAGACCCAGTACTTC. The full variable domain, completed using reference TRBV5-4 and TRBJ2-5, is ETGVTQSPTHLIKTRGQQVTLRCSSQSGHNTVSWYQQALGQGPQFIFQYYREEENGRGNFPPRFSGLQFPNYSSELNVNALELDDSALYLCASSTVGAGGRQETQYFGPGTRLLVL.

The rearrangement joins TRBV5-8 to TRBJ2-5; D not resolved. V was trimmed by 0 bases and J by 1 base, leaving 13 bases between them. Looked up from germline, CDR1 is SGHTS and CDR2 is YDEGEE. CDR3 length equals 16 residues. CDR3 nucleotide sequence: TGTGCCAGCAGCTTGGCCTCTGTAGGGCTCCAAGAGACCCAGTACTTC. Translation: CASSLASVGLQETQYF.

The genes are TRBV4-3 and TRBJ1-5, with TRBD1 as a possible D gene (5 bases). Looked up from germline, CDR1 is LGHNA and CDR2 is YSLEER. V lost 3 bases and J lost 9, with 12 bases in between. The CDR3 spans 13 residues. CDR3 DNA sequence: TGCGCCAGCAGCCATGGGGACGGGATGCCCCAGCATTTT. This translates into CASSHGDGMPQHF.

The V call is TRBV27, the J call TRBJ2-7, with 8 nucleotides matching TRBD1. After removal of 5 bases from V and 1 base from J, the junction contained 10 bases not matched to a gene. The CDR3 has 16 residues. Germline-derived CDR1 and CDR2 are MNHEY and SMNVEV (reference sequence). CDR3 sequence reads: CASSKSTGVISYEQYF. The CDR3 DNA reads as TGTGCCAGCAGTAAATCGACAGGGGTTATATCCTACGAGCAGTACTTC.

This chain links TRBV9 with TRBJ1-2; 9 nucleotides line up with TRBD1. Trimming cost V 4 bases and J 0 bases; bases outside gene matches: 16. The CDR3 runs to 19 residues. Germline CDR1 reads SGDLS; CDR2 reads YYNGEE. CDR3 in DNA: TGTGCCAGCAGCTCTCGGACAGGGGTCCCCTCAACTGCTAACTATGGCTACACCTTC. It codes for CASSSRTGVPSTANYGYTF.

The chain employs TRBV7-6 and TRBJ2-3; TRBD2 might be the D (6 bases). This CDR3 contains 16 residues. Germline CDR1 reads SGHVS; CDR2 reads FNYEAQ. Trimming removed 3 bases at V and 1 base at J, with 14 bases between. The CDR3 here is CASSFGGTWGTDTQYF. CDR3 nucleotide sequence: TGTGCCAGCAGCTTTGGGGGGACTTGGGGCACAGATACGCAGTATTTT.

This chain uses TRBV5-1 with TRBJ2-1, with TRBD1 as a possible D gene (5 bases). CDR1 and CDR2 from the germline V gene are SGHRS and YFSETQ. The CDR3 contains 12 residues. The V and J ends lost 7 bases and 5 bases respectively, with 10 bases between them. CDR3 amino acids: CASGAGNNEQFF. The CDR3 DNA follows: TGCGCCAGCGGAGCAGGGAACAATGAGCAGTTCTTC.

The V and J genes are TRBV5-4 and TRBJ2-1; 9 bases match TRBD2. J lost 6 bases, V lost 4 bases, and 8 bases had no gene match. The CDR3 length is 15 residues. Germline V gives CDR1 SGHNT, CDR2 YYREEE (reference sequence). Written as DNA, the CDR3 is TGTGCCAGCAGCATTTCGGGGCGGGAGGGCAATGAGCAGTTCTTC. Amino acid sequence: CASSISGREGNEQFF.

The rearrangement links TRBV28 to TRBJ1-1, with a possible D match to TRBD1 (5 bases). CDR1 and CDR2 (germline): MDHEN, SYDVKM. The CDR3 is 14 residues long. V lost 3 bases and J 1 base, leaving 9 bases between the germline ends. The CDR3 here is CASSFRAENTEAFF. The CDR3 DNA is TGTGCCAGCAGTTTCAGGGCGGAGAACACTGAAGCTTTCTTT.

CDR3: CASMGGRGYGYTF. CDR3 nucleotide sequence: TGTGCCAGCATGGGTGGCCGGGGCTATGGCTACACCTTC. The chain is built from TRBV2 and TRBJ1-2; unclear D gene. This CDR3 is 13 amino acids long. From germline, CDR1 is SNHLY and CDR2 FYNNEI. V was pared by 7 bases and J by 4 bases, with 13 bases between.

The CDR3 DNA sequence: TGTGCCCATTGCCGAGGGGGCGGGGAGACCCAGTACTTC. Protein sequence: CAHCRGGGETQYF. The rearrangement links TRBV28 to TRBJ2-5, with TRBD1 matching over 7 bases. The V gene end was trimmed by 11 bases and the J gene end by 5 bases; junction bases not matched to a gene: 11. Germline CDR1 is MDHEN and CDR2 is SYDVKM. This CDR3 spans 13 amino acids.